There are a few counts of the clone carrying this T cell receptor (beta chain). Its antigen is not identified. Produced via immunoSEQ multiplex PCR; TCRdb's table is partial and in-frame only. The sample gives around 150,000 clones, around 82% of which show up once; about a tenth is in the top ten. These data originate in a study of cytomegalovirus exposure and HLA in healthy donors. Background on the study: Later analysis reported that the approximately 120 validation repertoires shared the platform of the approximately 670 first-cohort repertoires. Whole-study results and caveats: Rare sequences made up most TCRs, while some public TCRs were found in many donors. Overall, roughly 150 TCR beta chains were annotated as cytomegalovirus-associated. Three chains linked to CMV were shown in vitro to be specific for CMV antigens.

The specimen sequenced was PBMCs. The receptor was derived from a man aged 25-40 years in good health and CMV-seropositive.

For the CDR3, the DNA is TGTGCCAGCACTTCGTGGGAGGGAACCTATGGCTACACCTTC. Encoded protein: CASTSWEGTYGYTF. The chain is built from TRBV5-4 and TRBJ1-2; D gene uncertain. This CDR3 has 14 residues. Germline V gene data show CDR1 as SGHNT and CDR2 as YYREEE (reference sequence). V was clipped by 6 bases and J by 4 bases, with 16 bases between them.